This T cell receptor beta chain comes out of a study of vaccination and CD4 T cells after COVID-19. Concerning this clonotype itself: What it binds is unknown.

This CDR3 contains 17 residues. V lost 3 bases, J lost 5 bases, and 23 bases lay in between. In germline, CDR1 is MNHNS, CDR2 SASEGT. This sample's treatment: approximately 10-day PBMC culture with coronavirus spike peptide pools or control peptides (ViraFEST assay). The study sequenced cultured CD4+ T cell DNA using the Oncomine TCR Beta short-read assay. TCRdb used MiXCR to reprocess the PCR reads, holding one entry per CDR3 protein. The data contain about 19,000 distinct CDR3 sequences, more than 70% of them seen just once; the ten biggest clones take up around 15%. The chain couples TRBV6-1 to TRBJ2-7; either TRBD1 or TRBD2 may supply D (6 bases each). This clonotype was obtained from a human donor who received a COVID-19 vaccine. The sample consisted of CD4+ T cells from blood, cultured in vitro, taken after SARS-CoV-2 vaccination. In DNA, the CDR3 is TGTGCCAGCAGTGAGTTTGAGAAGGGGGGCCTATACGACGAGCAGTACTTC. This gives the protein CASSEFEKGGLYDEQYF.